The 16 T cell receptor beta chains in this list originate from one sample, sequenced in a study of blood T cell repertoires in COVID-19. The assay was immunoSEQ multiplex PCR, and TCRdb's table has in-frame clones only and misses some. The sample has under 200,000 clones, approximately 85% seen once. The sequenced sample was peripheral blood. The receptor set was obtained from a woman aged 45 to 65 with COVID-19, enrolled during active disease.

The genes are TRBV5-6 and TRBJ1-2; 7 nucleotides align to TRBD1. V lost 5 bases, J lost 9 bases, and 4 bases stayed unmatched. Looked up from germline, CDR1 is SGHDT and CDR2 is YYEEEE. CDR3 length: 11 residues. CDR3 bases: TGTGCCAGCAGTACAGGGGATCGCTACACCTTC. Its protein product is CASSTGDRYTF.

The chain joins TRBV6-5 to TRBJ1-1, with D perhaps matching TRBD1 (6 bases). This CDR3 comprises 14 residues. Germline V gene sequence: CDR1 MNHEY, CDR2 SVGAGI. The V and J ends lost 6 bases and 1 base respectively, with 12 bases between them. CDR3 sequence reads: CASSLQGQNTEAFF. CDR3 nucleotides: TGTGCCAGCAGCCTACAGGGCCAGAACACTGAAGCTTTCTTT.

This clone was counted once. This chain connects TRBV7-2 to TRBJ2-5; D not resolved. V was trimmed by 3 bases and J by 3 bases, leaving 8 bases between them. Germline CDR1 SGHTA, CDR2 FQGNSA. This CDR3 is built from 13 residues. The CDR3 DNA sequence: TGTGCCAGCAGCTTTTGGCAGAAAGAGACCCAGTACTTC. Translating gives CASSFWQKETQYF.

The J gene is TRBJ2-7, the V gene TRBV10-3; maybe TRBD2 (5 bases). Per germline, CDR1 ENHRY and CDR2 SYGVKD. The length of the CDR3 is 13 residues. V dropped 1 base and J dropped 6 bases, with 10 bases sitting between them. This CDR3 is CAISEFVGGEQYF. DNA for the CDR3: TGTGCCATCAGTGAGTTTGTAGGAGGCGAGCAGTACTTC.

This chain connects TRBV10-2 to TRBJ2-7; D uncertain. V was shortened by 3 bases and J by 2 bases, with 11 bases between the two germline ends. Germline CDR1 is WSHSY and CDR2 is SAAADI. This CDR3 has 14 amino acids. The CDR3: CASSDTGTTYEQYF. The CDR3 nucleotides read TGCGCCAGCAGTGATACTGGTACCACCTACGAGCAGTACTTC.

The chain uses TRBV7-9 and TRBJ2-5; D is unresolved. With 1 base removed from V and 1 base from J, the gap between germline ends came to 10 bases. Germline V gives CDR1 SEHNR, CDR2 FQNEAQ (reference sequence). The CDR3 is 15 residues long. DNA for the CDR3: TGTGCCAGCAGCTTAGTTCCAGGTCCCCAAGAGACCCAGTACTTC. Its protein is CASSLVPGPQETQYF.

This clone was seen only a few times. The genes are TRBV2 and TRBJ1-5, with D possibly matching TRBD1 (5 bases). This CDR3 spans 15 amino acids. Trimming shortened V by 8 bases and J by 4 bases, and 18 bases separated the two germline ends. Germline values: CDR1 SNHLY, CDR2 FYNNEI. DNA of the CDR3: TGTGCCAGCGGCGCGACAGACACTAATAATCAGCCCCAGCATTTT. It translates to CASGATDTNNQPQHF.

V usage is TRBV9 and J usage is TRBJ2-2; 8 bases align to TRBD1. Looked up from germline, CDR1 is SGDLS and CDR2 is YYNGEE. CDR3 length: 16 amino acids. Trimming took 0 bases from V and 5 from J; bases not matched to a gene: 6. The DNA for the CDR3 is TGTGCCAGCAGCGTAGCTGTGACAGGGGAGACCGGGGAGCTGTTTTTT. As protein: CASSVAVTGETGELFF. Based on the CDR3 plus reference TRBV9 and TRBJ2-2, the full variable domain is DSGVTQTPKHLITATGQRVTLRCSPRSGDLSVYWYQQSLDQGLQFLIQYYNGEERAKGNILERFSAQQFPDLHSELNLSSLELGDSALYFCASSVAVTGETGELFFGEGSRLTVL.

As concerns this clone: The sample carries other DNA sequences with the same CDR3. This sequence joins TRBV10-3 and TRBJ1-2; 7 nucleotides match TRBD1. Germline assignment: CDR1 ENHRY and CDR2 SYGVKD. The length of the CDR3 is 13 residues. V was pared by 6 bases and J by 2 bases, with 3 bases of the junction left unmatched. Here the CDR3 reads CAISETGNYGYTF. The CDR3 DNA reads TGTGCCATCAGCGAGACAGGGAACTATGGCTACACCTTC.

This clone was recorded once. CDR3 protein: CASGLSGSTDTQYF. CDR3 nucleotides: TGTGCCAGCGGCCTATCGGGGAGCACAGATACGCAGTATTTT. The chain has TRBV27 and TRBJ2-3, with D possibly matching TRBD2 (5 bases). The CDR3 is made up of 14 amino acids. The V end was cut by 8 bases, the J end by 0 bases, with 12 bases between. Germline CDR1 reads MNHEY; CDR2 reads SMNVEV (reference sequence).

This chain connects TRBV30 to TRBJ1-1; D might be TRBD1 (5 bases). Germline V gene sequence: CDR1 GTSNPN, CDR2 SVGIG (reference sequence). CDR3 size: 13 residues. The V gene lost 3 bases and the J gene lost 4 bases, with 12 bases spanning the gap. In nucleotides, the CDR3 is TGTGCCTGGAGCGGCGGGACTTTCACTGAAGCTTTCTTT. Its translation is CAWSGGTFTEAFF.

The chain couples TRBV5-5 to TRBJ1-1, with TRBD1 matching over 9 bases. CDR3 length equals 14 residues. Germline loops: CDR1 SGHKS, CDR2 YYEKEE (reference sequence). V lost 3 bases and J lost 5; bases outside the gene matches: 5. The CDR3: CASSYDRGSTEAFF. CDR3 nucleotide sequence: TGTGCCAGCAGCTACGACAGGGGGAGTACTGAAGCTTTCTTT.

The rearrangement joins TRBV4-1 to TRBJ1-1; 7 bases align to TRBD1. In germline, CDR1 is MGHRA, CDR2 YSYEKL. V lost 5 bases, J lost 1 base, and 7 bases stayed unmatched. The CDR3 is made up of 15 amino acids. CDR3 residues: CASSTQGRGNTEAFF. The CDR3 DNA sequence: TGCGCCAGCAGCACACAGGGGCGCGGGAACACTGAAGCTTTCTTT.

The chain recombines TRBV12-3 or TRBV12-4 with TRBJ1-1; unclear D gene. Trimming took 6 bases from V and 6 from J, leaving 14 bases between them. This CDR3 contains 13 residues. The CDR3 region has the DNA TGTGCCAGCAGCCTTCAAAGACTAGCTGAAGCTTTCTTT. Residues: CASSLQRLAEAFF.

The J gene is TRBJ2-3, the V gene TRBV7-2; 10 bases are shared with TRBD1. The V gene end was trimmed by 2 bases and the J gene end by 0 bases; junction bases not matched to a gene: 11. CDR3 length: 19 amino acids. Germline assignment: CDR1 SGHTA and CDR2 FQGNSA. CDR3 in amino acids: CASSLRGTGALSSTDTQYF. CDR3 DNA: TGTGCCAGCAGCTTAAGGGGGACAGGGGCCCTCTCTAGCACAGATACGCAGTATTTT.

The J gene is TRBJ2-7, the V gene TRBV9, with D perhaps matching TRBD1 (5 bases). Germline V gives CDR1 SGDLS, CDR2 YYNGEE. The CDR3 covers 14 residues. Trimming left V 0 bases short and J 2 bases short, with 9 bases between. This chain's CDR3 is CASSVGQGAYEQYF. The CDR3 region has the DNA TGTGCCAGCAGCGTAGGGCAGGGTGCCTACGAGCAGTACTTC.